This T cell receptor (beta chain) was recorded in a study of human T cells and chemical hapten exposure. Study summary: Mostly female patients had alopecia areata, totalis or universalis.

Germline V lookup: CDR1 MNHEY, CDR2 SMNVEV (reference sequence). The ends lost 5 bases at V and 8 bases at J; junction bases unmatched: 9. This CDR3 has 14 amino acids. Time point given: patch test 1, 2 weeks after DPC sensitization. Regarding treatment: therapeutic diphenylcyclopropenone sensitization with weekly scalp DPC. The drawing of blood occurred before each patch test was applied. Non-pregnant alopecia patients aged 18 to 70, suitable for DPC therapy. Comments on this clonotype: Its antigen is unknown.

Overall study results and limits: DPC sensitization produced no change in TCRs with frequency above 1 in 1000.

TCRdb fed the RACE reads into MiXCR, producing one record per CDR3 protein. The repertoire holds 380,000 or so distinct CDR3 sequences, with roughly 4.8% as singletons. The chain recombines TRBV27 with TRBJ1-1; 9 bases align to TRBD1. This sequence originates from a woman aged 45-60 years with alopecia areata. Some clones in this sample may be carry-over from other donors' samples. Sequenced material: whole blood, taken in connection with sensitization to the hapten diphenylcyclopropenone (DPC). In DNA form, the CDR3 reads TGTGCCAGCAGTCCGCGTTTGACAGGGGGAGAAGCTTTCTTT. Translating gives CASSPRLTGGEAFF.